The present T cell receptor (beta chain) was sequenced within a study of blood T cell repertoires in COVID-19. Source study methods: Reference gene primer amplification gave nucleated cell count estimates. Profiling relied on immunoSEQ multiplex PCR, and the TCRdb table lists in-frame clones only, not all of them. Clonal size and the V and J genes are those of that table, whereas D and trimming came from the DNA. The sample consists of fewer than 250,000 clones, over 80% of them appearing once. Individuals aged about 18 to 89 years were recruited from 24 US areas. Germline CDR1 is LNHNV and CDR2 is YYDKDF (reference sequence). V lost 0 bases and J lost 0, with 14 bases in between. The CDR3 totals 17 residues.

The sequence came from a woman aged 30 to 39 with acute COVID-19. The sample was PBMCs or T cells enriched from blood (not recorded which). The chain uses TRBV15 and TRBJ1-2; D unresolved. CDR3 loop: CATSRDREGPTNYGYTF. The CDR3 nucleotides read TGTGCCACCAGCAGAGATCGGGAGGGCCCCACTAACTATGGCTACACCTTC.